This T cell receptor beta chain is drawn from a study of shared clonotypes between healthy human individuals. Study-level findings and limits: In the sorted subsets, rarefaction showed sequencing was incomplete despite large depth. In a few donors, about 5% of naive CD4 clonotypes appeared in common.

Authors' processing steps: With immunoSEQ giving junction-only sequences and no quality scores, filtering differed. Profiled with immunoSEQ multiplex PCR; TCRdb holds only in-frame clones, not every one. That table furnishes V, J and clone size, whereas the DNA furnished D and trimming. Of 2 million to 2.5 million clones listed, roughly 95% were seen once; the top ten hold around 0.13%. As for this clone: Its antigen is currently unknown.

In germline, CDR1 is SEHNR, CDR2 FQNEAQ (reference sequence). V gave up 1 base and J gave up 4 bases; unmatched junction bases: 12. This CDR3 contains 18 residues. The clonotype originates from a man in his late teens or twenties in good health. The chain links TRBV7-9 to TRBJ2-5, with TRBD1 matching 10 bases. Specimen: naive CD4+ T cells sorted from blood. Subset specified: CD45RA+ positively selected. CDR3 in amino acids: CASSLVLLSDRGGETQYF. The CDR3 DNA reads as TGTGCCAGCAGCTTAGTCCTGTTGTCGGACAGGGGGGGAGAGACCCAGTACTTC. Using reference TRBV7-9 and TRBJ2-5 for the parts outside the CDR3, the full variable domain is DTGVSQNPRHKITKRGQNVTFRCDPISEHNRLYWYRQTLGQGPEFLTYFQNEAQLEKSRLLSDRFSAERPKGSFSTLEIQRTEQGDSAMYLCASSLVLLSDRGGETQYFGPGTRLLVL.